This T cell receptor (beta chain) was sequenced in a study of cytomegalovirus exposure and HLA in healthy donors. Study-wide results and limits: Relative to the approximately 700-donor mean, N-insertions were reportedly fewer in an Asian-associated ancestry cluster in a later analysis. Reported findings show TCR beta sequences accurately forecast HLA-A and HLA-B alleles in most subjects.

The CDR3 consists of 14 residues. The V gene's germline CDR1 is SGHRS and CDR2 YFSETQ. V was cut by 5 bases and J by 1 base, with 9 bases left in between. Turning to this clone: Its cognate antigen is unknown.

Vbeta (60) and Jbeta (13) primers were used in the PCR. The protocol was immunoSEQ multiplex PCR, while the TCRdb copy is restricted to in-frame clones and leaves out a portion. The sample has 120,000 or so clones, more than 60% seen once. Material: PBMCs. The chain combines TRBV5-1 with TRBJ1-4; no definite D call. The receptor's source is a man aged 18 to 29 in good health and CMV-seronegative. CDR3 coding DNA: TGCGCCAGCAGACCCTCGGGAACTAATGAAAAACTGTTTTTT. Translating gives CASRPSGTNEKLFF.